The clone carrying this TCR beta chain was observed a single time. Its antigen is unidentified. Researchers secured at least one pre-ART and at least two post-ART PBMC samples from each donor. This sample stems from a study of long-term antiretroviral therapy in people with HIV. Background on the study: The earliest specimens came about a decade ahead of the 2015 immediate-ART recommendation.

Runs used v3.0 of the immunoSEQ assay and were done at survey level. The protocol was immunoSEQ multiplex PCR, while the TCRdb copy is restricted to in-frame clones and leaves out a portion. This sample carries about 28,000 clones, 90% to 95% of them seen once, and the ten largest clones take less than 10%. The V and J ends lost 4 bases and 4 bases respectively, with 26 bases between them. The V gene's germline CDR1 is SGHRS and CDR2 YFSETQ. This CDR3 spans 18 amino acids. Study-wide results and caveats: Once patients were on ART, diversity went higher but still fell short of transplant donor controls. In HIV, the repertoires covered a tighter span of CDR3 lengths than in controls.

The receptor comes from a man aged 30-40 years with HIV. The chain has TRBV5-1 and TRBJ2-5; perhaps TRBD1 as D (5 bases). Specimen: unsorted PBMCs, collected 6 to 6.5 years after starting antiretroviral therapy. In nucleotides, the CDR3 is TGCGCCAGCAGCCCAGATACGGACAAACTTACCCACCGAGAGACCCAGTACTTC. This translates into CASSPDTDKLTHRETQYF. The full variable domain, its missing parts supplied by reference TRBV5-1 and TRBJ2-5, is KAGVTQTPRYLIKTRGQQVTLSCSPISGHRSVSWYQQTPGQGLQFLFEYFSETQRNKGNFPGRFSGRQFSNSRSEMNVSTLELGDSALYLCASSPDTDKLTHRETQYFGPGTRLLVL.